The entry below describes one T cell receptor (beta chain). This sample is part of a study of blood T cell repertoires in COVID-19. For the study at large: Italy, Spain and the United States were the sources of the convalescent and acute COVID-19 samples.

Authors' data handling: Reference gene primer amplification yielded estimated nucleated cell counts. Profiling relied on immunoSEQ multiplex PCR, and the TCRdb table lists in-frame clones only, not all of them. The DNA was the basis for D and trimming; V, J and clone size are from that table. Of around 190,000 clones in the sample, almost 90% were seen once. Germline CDR1 is ENHRY and CDR2 is SYGVKD. There are 17 residues in the CDR3. V was cut by 2 bases and J by 3 bases, with 19 bases left in between. Sequenced sample: peripheral blood. The rearrangement joins TRBV10-3 to TRBJ1-1; D is possibly TRBD1 (6 bases). This receptor was identified in a man younger than 30 with active or convalescent COVID-19. The CDR3 here is CAISEALNRAWDTEAFF. CDR3 DNA sequence: TGTGCCATCAGTGAGGCCCTAAACAGGGCGTGGGACACTGAAGCTTTCTTT.